The entry below describes one TCR beta chain. Antigen unknown. Researchers report immunoSEQ v3.0 was run at survey level. What sequencing targeted per sample was about 35,000-55,000 T-cell genomes. Clones were sequenced by immunoSEQ multiplex PCR, and TCRdb holds only the in-frame ones, with some missing. Among 11,000 to 15,000 clones listed, nearly 90% were seen once. Trimming shortened V by 0 bases and J by 7 bases, and 10 bases separated the two germline ends. The CDR3 has 14 amino acids. CDR1 and CDR2 from the germline V gene are MNHEY and SVGAGI. This entry is derived from a study of long-term antiretroviral therapy in people with HIV. Findings and limits, study-wide: Post-treatment diversity went higher with ART but stayed below transplant donor controls.

The J gene is TRBJ1-5, the V gene TRBV6-5; weak D call: TRBD1 (6 bases). The TCR was taken from a man aged 35 to 55 with HIV. The sequencing used unsorted PBMCs, collected 6.2 years after starting antiretroviral therapy. The CDR3 DNA follows: TGTGCCAGCAGTTACTCGACGGGGGGCCAGCCCCAGCATTTT. It is translated as CASSYSTGGQPQHF.